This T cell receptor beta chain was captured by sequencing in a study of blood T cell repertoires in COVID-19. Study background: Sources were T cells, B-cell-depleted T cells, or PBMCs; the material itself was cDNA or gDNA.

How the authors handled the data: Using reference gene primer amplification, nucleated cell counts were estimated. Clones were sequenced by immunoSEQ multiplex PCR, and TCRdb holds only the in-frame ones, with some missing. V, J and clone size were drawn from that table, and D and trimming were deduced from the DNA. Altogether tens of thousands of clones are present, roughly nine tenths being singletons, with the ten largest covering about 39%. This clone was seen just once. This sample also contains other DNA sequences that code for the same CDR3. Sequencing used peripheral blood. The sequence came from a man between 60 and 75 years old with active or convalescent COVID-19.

The CDR3 here is CASSSRTSDNTDTQYF. In DNA form, the CDR3 reads TGTGCCAGCAGTTCCCGGACTAGCGACAACACAGATACGCAGTATTTT. V and J are TRBV27 and TRBJ2-3; 9 bases are a match to TRBD2. V shed 4 bases, J shed 2 bases, and the junction held 7 bases outside the gene matches. Germline assignment: CDR1 MNHEY and CDR2 SMNVEV (reference sequence). This CDR3 has 16 amino acids.